What follows are 31 T cell receptor beta chains derived from one specimen sequenced in a study of T-cell reconstitution after alpha-beta-depleted transplantation in children. Preparation of the TCRbeta library was carried out with unique molecular identifiers. TCRdb recomputed calls from the PCR reads with MiXCR, one row per CDR3 protein. The sample has some 300,000 distinct CDR3 sequences, around 10% seen once. The material was PBMCs, obtained before TCRalphabeta/CD19-depleted stem cell transplant. The source of these receptors is a boy in the first two years of life with acute myeloid leukemia, due to receive a stem cell transplant.

This clonotype was counted ten times or more. The chain uses TRBV5-1 and TRBJ2-7; a weak D match, TRBD2 (6 bases). This CDR3 contains 13 residues. CDR1 and CDR2 from the germline V gene are SGHRS and YFSETQ. V dropped 4 bases and J dropped 6 bases, with 14 bases sitting between them. In nucleotides, the CDR3 is TGCGCCAGCAGCCCCCCAGGGCGGGGCGAGCAGTACTTC. Its protein is CASSPPGRGEQYF.

The genes are TRBV28 and TRBJ1-2; D is perhaps TRBD1 (5 bases). V shed 2 bases and J shed 5 bases, with 9 bases lying between them. From germline, CDR1 is MDHEN and CDR2 SYDVKM. The CDR3 consists of 13 residues. For the CDR3, the DNA is TGTGCCAGCAGTTTAGTACAGGTATATGGCTACACCTTC. It specifies CASSLVQVYGYTF.

This clonotype occurred many times. The chain uses TRBV5-6 and TRBJ2-7; D uncertain. Deletions cut 0 bases from V and 1 base from J, with 14 bases between. Germline V lookup: CDR1 SGHDT, CDR2 YYEEEE. This CDR3 region has 16 residues. The CDR3 spells CASSLALAGTSYEQYF. CDR3 bases: TGTGCCAGCAGCTTGGCCTTGGCAGGAACTTCCTACGAGCAGTACTTC. Combining the CDR3 with reference TRBV5-6 and TRBJ2-7 gives the whole variable domain DAGVTQSPTHLIKTRGQQVTLRCSPKSGHDTVSWYQQALGQGPQFIFQYYEEEERQRGNFPDRFSGHQFPNYSSELNVNALLLGDSALYLCASSLALAGTSYEQYFGPGTRLTVT.

This clonotype has just a few counts. The V call is TRBV4-2, the J call TRBJ1-5; D not resolved. The CDR3 extends over 16 amino acids. Per germline, CDR1 LGHNA and CDR2 YNFKEQ. Trimming took 0 bases from V and 0 from J, leaving 9 bases between them. CDR3 amino acids: CASSQEGIYSNQPQHF. The CDR3 DNA reads TGTGCCAGCAGCCAAGAGGGGATCTATAGCAATCAGCCCCAGCATTTT.

The V and J genes are TRBV20-1 and TRBJ2-7; tentatively, D is TRBD2 (6 bases). Trimming pared 5 bases from V and 1 base from J, leaving 24 bases between. CDR3 length equals 17 residues. Germline assignment: CDR1 DFQATT and CDR2 SNEGSKA (reference sequence). CDR3: CSAYGLGRGMGSYEQYF. CDR3 nucleotide sequence: TGCAGTGCTTACGGTCTAGGGCGCGGGATGGGATCCTACGAGCAGTACTTC.

This clonotype was seen ten or more times. J is TRBJ2-7 and V is TRBV12-3 or TRBV12-4, with D perhaps TRBD1 or TRBD2 (5 bases each). Trimming shortened V by 5 bases and J by 4 bases, and 21 bases separated the two germline ends. This CDR3 region has 16 residues. For the CDR3, the DNA is TGTGCCAGCAGTCCTCCGGGACCACGGGCGAGGTACGAGCAGTACTTC. It yields the protein CASSPPGPRARYEQYF.

This clonotype has a handful of counts. V gene TRBV12-3 or TRBV12-4 combines with J gene TRBJ2-1; weak D call: TRBD1 (6 bases). The CDR3 has 14 residues. V shed 3 bases and J shed 15 bases, with 21 bases lying between them. The chain's CDR3 is CASSFGGVGWRSFF. In DNA, the CDR3 is TGTGCCAGCAGTTTTGGGGGCGTGGGCTGGAGGTCGTTCTTC.

This clonotype was seen many times. The chain carries TRBV20-1 and TRBJ2-3; D remains ambiguous. The CDR3 covers 13 residues. Trimming removed 5 bases from V and 5 bases from J, with 14 bases in between. Looked up from germline, CDR1 is DFQATT and CDR2 is SNEGSKA (reference sequence). This chain's CDR3 is CSADLWVIDTQYF. In nucleotides, the CDR3 is TGCAGTGCTGACCTCTGGGTCATAGATACGCAGTATTTT.

This clonotype was counted many times. This chain uses TRBV29-1 with TRBJ2-3, with 12 bases matching TRBD1. J gave up 4 bases and V 6 bases, and 11 bases lay outside the gene matches. The CDR3 totals 16 residues. CDR1 is SQVTM and CDR2 is ANQGSEA in the germline V gene. The CDR3 DNA is TGCAGCGTCACTTCGGGACAGGGGGCATCGGCAGATACGCAGTATTTT. Amino acid sequence: CSVTSGQGASADTQYF.

This chain uses TRBV18 with TRBJ2-4, with TRBD2 matching over 12 bases. The CDR3 contains 17 residues. Germline CDR1 KGHSH, CDR2 LQKENI. With 1 base clipped from V and 0 bases from J, the junction kept 1 base outside the gene matches. The CDR3 is CASSPLGLAGAKNIQYF. CDR3 in DNA: TGTGCCAGCTCACCACTGGGACTAGCGGGAGCCAAAAACATTCAGTACTTC.

There are a few counts of this clonotype. V usage is TRBV3-1 and J usage is TRBJ1-5, with D possibly matching TRBD1 (5 bases). Trimming left V 4 bases short and J 2 bases short, with 18 bases between. This CDR3 has 17 amino acids. Germline CDR1 reads LGHDT; CDR2 reads YNNKEL (reference sequence). The CDR3 DNA is TGTGCCAGCAGCCGGTCACGTAGGGGAGGTGGCAATCAGCCCCAGCATTTT. It encodes CASSRSRRGGGNQPQHF.

The rearrangement uses TRBV30 and TRBJ2-1, with 8 bases that match TRBD1. After removal of 4 bases from V and 2 bases from J, the junction contained 1 base not matched to a gene. The CDR3 loop spans 13 amino acids. Germline V gene lookup returns CDR1 GTSNPN and CDR2 SVGIG (reference sequence). CDR3 in amino acids: CAWMDRAYNEQFF. The CDR3, as DNA: TGTGCCTGGATGGACAGGGCCTACAATGAGCAGTTCTTC.

The V gene is TRBV15, the J gene TRBJ2-5; 12 bases match TRBD2. Per germline, CDR1 LNHNV and CDR2 YYDKDF (reference sequence). V lost 0 bases and J lost 13; bases outside the gene matches: 6. The CDR3 sequence is 14 residues long. The CDR3 is CATSRDPLAGGWYF. The CDR3 region has the DNA TGTGCCACCAGCAGAGATCCCCTAGCGGGAGGGTGGTACTTC.

This clonotype has a count of ten or more. The chain uses TRBV29-1 and TRBJ2-7, with TRBD1 identical over 7 bases. The V and J ends lost 4 bases and 5 bases, in that order; junction bases with no gene match: 5. CDR3 length: 12 residues. Germline values: CDR1 SQVTM, CDR2 ANQGSEA. CDR3 region: CSVARDSDEQYF. CDR3 sequence (DNA): TGCAGCGTTGCCAGGGACAGTGACGAGCAGTACTTC.

The table lists this clonotype with many counts. This sequence joins TRBV28 and TRBJ2-1; 11 positions agree with TRBD2. The trim removed 3 bases at V and 2 bases at J, leaving 6 bases unmatched. This CDR3 has 17 residues. Germline values: CDR1 MDHEN, CDR2 SYDVKM. The CDR3 coding sequence is TGTGCCAGCAGTTTTTCTAGCGGGGGGCCCACCTACAATGAGCAGTTCTTC. This encodes CASSFSSGGPTYNEQFF.

V usage is TRBV19 and J usage is TRBJ2-7; TRBD2 matches at 11 bases. V lost 11 bases and J lost 0; bases outside the gene matches: 18. From germline, CDR1 is LNHDA and CDR2 SQIVND (reference sequence). This CDR3 has 18 residues. CDR3 loop: CAGDGTSGLTFSSYEQYF. The CDR3 coding sequence is TGTGCCGGCGATGGGACTAGCGGTCTTACTTTTTCCTCCTACGAGCAGTACTTC.

This clonotype appeared a single time. A much bigger clone sits one base away, suggesting this may be a read error. The CDR3 reads CASSTTGYNDQFF. The CDR3 nucleotides read TGCGCCAGCAGTACAACAGGATACAATGACCAGTTCTTC. J is TRBJ2-1 and V is TRBV5-1, with D possibly matching TRBD1 (5 bases). The CDR3 extends over 13 amino acids. Germline CDR1 and CDR2: SGHRS and YFSETQ.

This clonotype appeared many times. The chain carries TRBV28 and TRBJ2-5, with D tentatively TRBD1 (6 bases). Trimming removed 3 bases from V and 2 bases from J, with 16 bases in between. Per germline, CDR1 MDHEN and CDR2 SYDVKM. The CDR3 length is 16 residues. This CDR3 reads CASSFLWDTLQETQYF. The DNA for the CDR3 is TGTGCCAGCAGTTTCCTTTGGGACACCCTTCAAGAGACCCAGTACTTC.

The chain joins TRBV7-6 to TRBJ1-5; 8 positions agree with TRBD1. V was pared by 3 bases and J by 1 base, with 8 bases of the junction left unmatched. Germline CDR1 and CDR2: SGHVS and FNYEAQ. The CDR3 covers 17 residues. CDR3 DNA: TGTGCCAGCAGCTTTGGGACAGGACCAGGGAGCAATCAGCCCCAGCATTTT. Its protein product is CASSFGTGPGSNQPQHF.

This clonotype was detected many times. CDR3 amino acids: CASSFGTSGKNEQFF. The CDR3 DNA is TGTGCCAGCAGTTTTGGGACTAGCGGGAAAAATGAGCAGTTCTTC. V is TRBV5-8 and J is TRBJ2-1; TRBD2 agrees at 13 bases. V dropped 5 bases and J dropped 7; count of bases not matched to a gene: 6. The CDR3 spans 15 residues. Looked up from germline, CDR1 is SGHTS and CDR2 is YDEGEE. The full variable domain, with the rest looked up from reference TRBV5-8 and TRBJ2-1, is EAGVTQSPTHLIKTRGQQATLRCSPISGHTSVYWYQQALGLGLQFLLWYDEGEERNRGNFPPRFSGRQFPNYSSELNVNALELEDSALYLCASSFGTSGKNEQFFGPGTRLTVL.

The chain joins TRBV12-3 or TRBV12-4 to TRBJ2-1, with D perhaps matching TRBD1 (6 bases). The V gene lost 6 bases and the J gene lost 4 bases, with 22 bases spanning the gap. CDR3 length: 17 residues. The CDR3 DNA is TGTGCCAGCAGCTTGCTCGGGACACAACCACCTTACAATGAGCAGTTCTTC. Protein sequence: CASSLLGTQPPYNEQFF.

This clonotype was seen ten or more times. This rearrangement joins TRBV12-3 or TRBV12-4 to TRBJ1-6; D call uncertain. V was cut by 5 bases and J by 3 bases, with 11 bases left in between. The CDR3 consists of 15 residues. CDR3 in amino acids: CASSPGTFYNSPLHF. The CDR3, as DNA: TGTGCCAGCAGTCCCGGCACCTTCTATAATTCACCCCTCCACTTT.

This clonotype occurred a few times. V usage is TRBV3-1 and J usage is TRBJ1-1; 7 bases map to TRBD1. The CDR3 extends over 14 amino acids. CDR1 LGHDT and CDR2 YNNKEL come from the germline V gene (reference sequence). V trimming: 6 bases; J trimming: 4 bases; junction bases outside the gene matches: 8. This chain's CDR3 is CASSPAGTVTEAFF. DNA of the CDR3: TGTGCCAGCAGTCCCGCCGGGACAGTCACTGAAGCTTTCTTT.

This clonotype occurred many times. CDR3 bases: TGCAGTGCTAGACGCGGCCGACAGGTTTACGAGCAGTACTTC. It codes for CSARRGRQVYEQYF. V gene TRBV20-1 combines with J gene TRBJ2-7; tentative D call: TRBD1 (6 bases). V was cut by 2 bases and J by 4 bases, with 15 bases left in between. The CDR3 contains 14 residues. Per germline, CDR1 DFQATT and CDR2 SNEGSKA (reference sequence).

The sample holds a few counts of this clonotype. The chain links TRBV28 to TRBJ2-3, with TRBD2 matching 11 bases. Germline V CDR1 and CDR2: MDHEN, SYDVKM. This CDR3 has 20 amino acids. The trim removed 1 base at V and 0 bases at J, leaving 12 bases unmatched. Here the CDR3 reads CASSLYTSGRRVFSTDTQYF. The CDR3 nucleotides read TGTGCCAGCAGTTTATACACTAGCGGGAGAAGGGTTTTTAGCACAGATACGCAGTATTTT.

This chain joins TRBV11-3 and TRBJ2-3; tentative D call: TRBD2 (7 bases). Trimming cost V 5 bases and J 1 base, with 16 bases left between them. The CDR3 contains 16 residues. Germline CDR1 reads SGHNT; CDR2 reads YENEEA. The CDR3 sequence is CASSGSGGAGTDTQYF. The CDR3 DNA is TGTGCCAGCAGCGGATCGGGGGGCGCAGGCACAGATACGCAGTATTTT. Complete variable domain (other parts from reference TRBV11-3 and TRBJ2-3): EAGVVQSPRYKIIEKKQPVAFWCNPISGHNTLYWYLQNLGQGPELLIRYENEEAVDDSQLPKDRFSAERLKGVDSTLKIQPAELGDSAVYLCASSGSGGAGTDTQYFGPGTRLTVL.

This clonotype was counted many times. This sequence joins TRBV12-3 or TRBV12-4 and TRBJ2-5; possibly TRBD2 for D (6 bases). The CDR3 spans 14 residues. Trimming removed 3 bases at V and 4 bases at J, with 12 bases between. DNA of the CDR3: TGTGCCAGCAGTTTCGTTCAGGGAGGAGAGACCCAGTACTTC. Its translation is CASSFVQGGETQYF.

This clonotype was recorded at least ten times. The chain employs TRBV25-1 and TRBJ2-3, with D hard to call. Trimming took off 1 base at V and 4 bases at J, with 9 bases between the two ends. CDR3 length: 14 residues. CDR1 and CDR2 from the germline V gene are MGHDK and SYGVNS. Written as DNA, the CDR3 is TGTGCCAGCAGTGAATTAGGGTATGCAGATACGCAGTATTTT. Encoded protein: CASSELGYADTQYF.

The table lists this clonotype with many counts. The V and J genes are TRBV5-5 and TRBJ2-5; tentative D call: TRBD1 (5 bases). The germline gives CDR1 SGHKS, CDR2 YYEKEE (reference sequence). This CDR3 has 14 residues. V lost 0 bases and J lost 5, with 11 bases in between. The CDR3 loop is CASSLGQSTETQYF. The DNA of the CDR3 is TGTGCCAGCAGCTTGGGACAGTCAACGGAGACCCAGTACTTC.

This clonotype was seen ten or more times. The chain links TRBV15 to TRBJ2-5; D not resolved. Trimming left V 0 bases short and J 5 bases short, with 1 base between. The CDR3 runs to 11 residues. The germline V gene has CDR1 LNHNV and CDR2 YYDKDF (reference sequence). In DNA form, the CDR3 reads TGTGCCACCAGCAGAGATGAGACCCAGTACTTC. Translation gives CATSRDETQYF.

This clonotype was found many times. The chain links TRBV5-1 to TRBJ1-2; TRBD1 agrees at 9 bases. This CDR3 is 13 amino acids long. Looked up from germline, CDR1 is SGHRS and CDR2 is YFSETQ. V was clipped by 4 bases and J by 5 bases; unmatched bases: 3. The CDR3 DNA follows: TGCGCCAGCAGCATCGGACAGGGGTATGGCTACACCTTC. It yields the protein CASSIGQGYGYTF.